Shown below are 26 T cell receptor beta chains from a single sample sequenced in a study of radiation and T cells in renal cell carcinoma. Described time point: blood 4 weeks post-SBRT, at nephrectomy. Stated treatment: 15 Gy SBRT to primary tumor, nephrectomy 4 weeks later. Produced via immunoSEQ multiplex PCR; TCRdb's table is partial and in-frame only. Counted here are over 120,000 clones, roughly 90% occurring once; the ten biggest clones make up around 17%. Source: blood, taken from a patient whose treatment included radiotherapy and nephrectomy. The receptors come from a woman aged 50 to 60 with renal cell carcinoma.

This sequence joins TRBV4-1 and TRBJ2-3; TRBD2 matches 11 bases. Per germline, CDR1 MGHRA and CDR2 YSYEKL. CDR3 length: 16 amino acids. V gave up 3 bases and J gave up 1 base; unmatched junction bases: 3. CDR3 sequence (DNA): TGCGCCAGCAGCCAGGGACTAGCGGAACGCACAGATACGCAGTATTTT. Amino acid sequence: CASSQGLAERTDTQYF.

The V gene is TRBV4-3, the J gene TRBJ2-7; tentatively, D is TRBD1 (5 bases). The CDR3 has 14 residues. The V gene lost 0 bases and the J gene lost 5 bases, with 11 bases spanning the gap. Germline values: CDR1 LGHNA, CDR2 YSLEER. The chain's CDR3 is CASSQDSAGNEQYF. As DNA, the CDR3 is TGCGCCAGCAGCCAAGATAGTGCAGGGAACGAGCAGTACTTC.

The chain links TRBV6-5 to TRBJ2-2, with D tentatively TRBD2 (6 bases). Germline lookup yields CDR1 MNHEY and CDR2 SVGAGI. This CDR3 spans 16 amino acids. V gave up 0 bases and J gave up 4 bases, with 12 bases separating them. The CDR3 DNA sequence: TGTGCCAGCAGTTACTCGCGGCAGGGAGGCACCGGGGAGCTGTTTTTT. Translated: CASSYSRQGGTGELFF.

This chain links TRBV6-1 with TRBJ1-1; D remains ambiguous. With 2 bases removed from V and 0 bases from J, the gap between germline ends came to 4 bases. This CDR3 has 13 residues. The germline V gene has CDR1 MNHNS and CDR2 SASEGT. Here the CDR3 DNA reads TGTGCCAGCAGTGAACAGCTGAACACTGAAGCTTTCTTT. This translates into CASSEQLNTEAFF.

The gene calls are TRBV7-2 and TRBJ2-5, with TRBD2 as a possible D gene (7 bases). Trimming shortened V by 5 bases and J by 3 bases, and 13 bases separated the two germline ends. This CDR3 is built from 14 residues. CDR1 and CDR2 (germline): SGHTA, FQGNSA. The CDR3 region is CASSSGTPEETQYF. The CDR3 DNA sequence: TGTGCCAGCAGCAGCGGGACACCTGAAGAGACCCAGTACTTC.

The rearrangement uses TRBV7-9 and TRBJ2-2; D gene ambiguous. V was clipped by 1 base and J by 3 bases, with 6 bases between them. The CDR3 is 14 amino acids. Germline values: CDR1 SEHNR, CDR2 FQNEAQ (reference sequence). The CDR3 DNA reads TGTGCCAGCAGCTTAGTGTCTTACACCGGGGAGCTGTTTTTT. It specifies CASSLVSYTGELFF.

CDR3 nucleotides: TGTGCCAGCAGTTACGGACAGGGCCCAGATACGCAGTATTTT. This codes for CASSYGQGPDTQYF. The gene calls are TRBV6-5 and TRBJ2-3; 8 bases match TRBD1. The CDR3 sequence is 14 residues long. Germline V lookup: CDR1 MNHEY, CDR2 SVGAGI. J gave up 4 bases and V 2 bases, and 2 bases lay outside the gene matches.

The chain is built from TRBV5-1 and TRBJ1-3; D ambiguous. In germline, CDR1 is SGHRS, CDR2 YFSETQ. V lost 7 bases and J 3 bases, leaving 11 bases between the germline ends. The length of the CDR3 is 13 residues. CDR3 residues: CASSGPDGNTIYF. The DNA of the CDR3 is TGCGCCAGCTCTGGGCCAGATGGAAACACCATATATTTT.

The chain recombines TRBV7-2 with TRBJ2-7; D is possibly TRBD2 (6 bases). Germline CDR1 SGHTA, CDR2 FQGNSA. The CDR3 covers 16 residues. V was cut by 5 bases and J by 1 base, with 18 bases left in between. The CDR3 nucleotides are TGTGCCAGCAGCACCGGCTACAGCGGGCGATCCTACGAGCAGTACTTC. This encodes CASSTGYSGRSYEQYF. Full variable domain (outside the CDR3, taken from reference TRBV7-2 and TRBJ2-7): GAGVSQSPSNKVTEKGKDVELRCDPISGHTALYWYRQSLGQGLEFLIYFQGNSAPDKSGLPSDRFSAERTGGSVSTLTIQRTQQEDSAVYLCASSTGYSGRSYEQYFGPGTRLTVT.

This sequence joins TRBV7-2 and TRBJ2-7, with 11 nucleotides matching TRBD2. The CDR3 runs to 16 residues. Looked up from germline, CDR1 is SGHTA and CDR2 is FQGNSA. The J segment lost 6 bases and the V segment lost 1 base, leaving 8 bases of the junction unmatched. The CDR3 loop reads CASSLVGSGGAGEQYF. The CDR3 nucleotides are TGTGCCAGCAGCTTAGTCGGTAGCGGGGGGGCTGGCGAGCAGTACTTC.

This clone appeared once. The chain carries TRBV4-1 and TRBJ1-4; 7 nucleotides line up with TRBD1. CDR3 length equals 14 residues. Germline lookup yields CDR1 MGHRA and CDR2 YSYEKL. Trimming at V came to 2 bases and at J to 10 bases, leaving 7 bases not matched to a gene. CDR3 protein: CASSQQLWDRKLFF. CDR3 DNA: TGCGCCAGCAGCCAACAGCTTTGGGACAGAAAACTGTTTTTT.

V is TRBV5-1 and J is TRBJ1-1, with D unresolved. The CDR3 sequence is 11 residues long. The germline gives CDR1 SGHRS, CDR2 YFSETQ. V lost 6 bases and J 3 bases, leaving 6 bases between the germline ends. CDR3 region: CASMADTEAFF. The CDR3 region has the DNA TGCGCCAGCATGGCCGACACTGAAGCTTTCTTT.

The CDR3 here is CASSPGPGDEKLFF. The CDR3 region has the DNA TGTGCCAGCAGCCCAGGGCCGGGGGATGAAAAACTGTTTTTT. The V and J genes are TRBV6-6 and TRBJ1-4, with TRBD1 as a possible D gene (5 bases). The CDR3 loop spans 14 amino acids. CDR1 and CDR2 from the germline V gene are MNHNY and SVGAGI (reference sequence). Trimming took off 6 bases at V and 6 bases at J, with 14 bases between the two ends.

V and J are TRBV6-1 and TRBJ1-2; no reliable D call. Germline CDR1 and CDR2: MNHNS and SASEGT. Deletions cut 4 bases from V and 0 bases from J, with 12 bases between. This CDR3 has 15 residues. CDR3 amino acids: CASSVGSKANYGYTF. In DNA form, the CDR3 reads TGTGCCAGCAGTGTTGGATCTAAGGCTAACTATGGCTACACCTTC.

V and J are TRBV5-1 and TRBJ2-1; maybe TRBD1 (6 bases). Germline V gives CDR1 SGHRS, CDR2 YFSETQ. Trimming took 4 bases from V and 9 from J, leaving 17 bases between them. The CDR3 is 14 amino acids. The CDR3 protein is CASSLPREGGEQFF. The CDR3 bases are TGCGCCAGCAGCCTCCCCAGGGAAGGGGGTGAGCAGTTCTTC.

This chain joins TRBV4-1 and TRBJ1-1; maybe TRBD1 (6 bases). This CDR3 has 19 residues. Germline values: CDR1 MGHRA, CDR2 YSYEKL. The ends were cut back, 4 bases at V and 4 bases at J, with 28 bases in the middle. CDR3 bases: TGCGCCAGCAGCCGACGGAGCGGGTGGACAGATAATAGGGGCACTGAAGCTTTCTTT. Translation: CASSRRSGWTDNRGTEAFF.

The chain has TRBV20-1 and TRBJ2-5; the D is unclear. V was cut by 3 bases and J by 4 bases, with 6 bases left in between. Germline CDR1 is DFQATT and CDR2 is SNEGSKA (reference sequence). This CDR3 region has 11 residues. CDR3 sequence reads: CSARVGETQYF. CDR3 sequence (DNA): TGCAGTGCTAGGGTGGGAGAGACCCAGTACTTC.

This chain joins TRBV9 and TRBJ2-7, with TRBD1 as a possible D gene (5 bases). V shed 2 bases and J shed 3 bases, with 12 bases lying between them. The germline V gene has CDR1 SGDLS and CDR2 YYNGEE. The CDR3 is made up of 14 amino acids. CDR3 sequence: CASSVSSGFYEQYF. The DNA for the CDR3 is TGTGCCAGCAGCGTTTCTTCAGGGTTCTACGAGCAGTACTTC.

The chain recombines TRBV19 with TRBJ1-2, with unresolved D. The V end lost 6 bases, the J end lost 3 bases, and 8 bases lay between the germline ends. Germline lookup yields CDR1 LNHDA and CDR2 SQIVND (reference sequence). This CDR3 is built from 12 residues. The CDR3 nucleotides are TGTGCCAGTAGATACGAAGACTATGGCTACACCTTC. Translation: CASRYEDYGYTF. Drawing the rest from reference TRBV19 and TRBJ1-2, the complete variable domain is DGGITQSPKYLFRKEGQNVTLSCEQNLNHDAMYWYRQDPGQGLRLIYYSQIVNDFQKGDIAEGYSVSREKKESFPLTVTSAQKNPTAFYLCASRYEDYGYTFGSGTRLTVV.

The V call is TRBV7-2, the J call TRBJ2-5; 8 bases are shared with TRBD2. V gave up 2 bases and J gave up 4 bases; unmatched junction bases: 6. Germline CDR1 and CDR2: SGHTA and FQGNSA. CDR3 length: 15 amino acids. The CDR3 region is CASSLIAGSPETQYF. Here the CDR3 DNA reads TGTGCCAGCAGCTTAATAGCGGGATCACCAGAGACCCAGTACTTC. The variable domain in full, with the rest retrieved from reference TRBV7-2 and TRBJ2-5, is GAGVSQSPSNKVTEKGKDVELRCDPISGHTALYWYRQSLGQGLEFLIYFQGNSAPDKSGLPSDRFSAERTGGSVSTLTIQRTQQEDSAVYLCASSLIAGSPETQYFGPGTRLLVL.

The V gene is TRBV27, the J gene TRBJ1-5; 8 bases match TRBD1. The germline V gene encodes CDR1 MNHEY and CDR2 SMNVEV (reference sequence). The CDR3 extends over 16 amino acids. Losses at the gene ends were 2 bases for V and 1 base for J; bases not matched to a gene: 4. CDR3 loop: CASSLMWDRSNQPQHF. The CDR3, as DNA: TGTGCCAGCAGTTTAATGTGGGACAGGAGCAATCAGCCCCAGCATTTT.

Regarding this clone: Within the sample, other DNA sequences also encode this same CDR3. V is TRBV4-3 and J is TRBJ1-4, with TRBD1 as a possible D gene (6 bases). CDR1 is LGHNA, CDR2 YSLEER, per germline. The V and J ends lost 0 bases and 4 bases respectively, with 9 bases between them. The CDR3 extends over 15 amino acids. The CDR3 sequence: CASSQETGSNEKLFF. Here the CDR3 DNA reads TGCGCCAGCAGCCAAGAAACAGGGAGTAATGAAAAACTGTTTTTT.

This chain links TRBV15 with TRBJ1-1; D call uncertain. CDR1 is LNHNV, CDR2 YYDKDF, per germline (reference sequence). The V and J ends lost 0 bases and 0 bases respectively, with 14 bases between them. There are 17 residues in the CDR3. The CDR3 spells CATSRDLGRQVNTEAFF. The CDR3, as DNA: TGTGCCACCAGCAGAGATCTAGGACGCCAAGTGAACACTGAAGCTTTCTTT.

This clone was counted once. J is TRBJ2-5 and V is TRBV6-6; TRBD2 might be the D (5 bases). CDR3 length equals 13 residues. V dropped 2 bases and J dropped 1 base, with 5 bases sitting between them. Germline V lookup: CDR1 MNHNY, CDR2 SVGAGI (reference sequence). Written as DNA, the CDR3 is TGTGCCAGCAGTTACCGGGGCCAAGAGACCCAGTACTTC. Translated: CASSYRGQETQYF.

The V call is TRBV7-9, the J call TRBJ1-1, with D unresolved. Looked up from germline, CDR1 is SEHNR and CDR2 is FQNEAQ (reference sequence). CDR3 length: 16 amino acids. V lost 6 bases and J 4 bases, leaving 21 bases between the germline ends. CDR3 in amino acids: CASRSPPRLGFTEAFF. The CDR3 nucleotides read TGTGCCAGCAGATCCCCCCCCCGGTTAGGGTTCACTGAAGCTTTCTTT.

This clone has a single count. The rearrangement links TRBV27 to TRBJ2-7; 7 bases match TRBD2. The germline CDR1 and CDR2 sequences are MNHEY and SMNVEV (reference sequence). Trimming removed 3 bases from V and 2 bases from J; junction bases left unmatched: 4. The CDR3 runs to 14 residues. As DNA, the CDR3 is TGTGCCAGCAGTTTGGGCGGGGGTCCCTACGAGCAGTACTTC. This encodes CASSLGGGPYEQYF.